These 5 T cell receptor beta chains were all obtained from the same sample, sequenced in a study of technical replicates of blood from several donors. Measured with immunoSEQ multiplex PCR; TCRdb has only the in-frame clones, and not every one. The table records approximately 81,000 clones, roughly four fifths of them present only once. Sequenced sample: PBMCs. The source of these receptors is a human donor in good health. Some clones in this sample may be carry-over from other donors' samples.

The rearrangement joins TRBV7-9 to TRBJ2-5; D is possibly TRBD2 (6 bases). This CDR3 has 15 amino acids. Germline CDR1 is SEHNR and CDR2 is FQNEAQ (reference sequence). Deletions cut 5 bases from V and 2 bases from J, with 15 bases between. CDR3 residues: CASSPNAGGQETQYF. For the CDR3, the DNA is TGTGCCAGCAGCCCGAACGCTGGGGGGCAAGAGACCCAGTACTTC.

In its sample, this clone was seen many times. This chain links TRBV2 with TRBJ1-6; possible D gene TRBD1, 6 bases. This CDR3 is 15 amino acids long. Germline CDR1 and CDR2: SNHLY and FYNNEI. Trimming took off 8 bases at V and 3 bases at J, with 14 bases between the two ends. CDR3 amino acids: CASRRTDNYNSPLHF. The CDR3 region has the DNA TGTGCCAGCCGCCGGACAGACAACTATAATTCACCCCTCCACTTT. The full variable domain, with the rest looked up from reference TRBV2 and TRBJ1-6, is EPEVTQTPSHQVTQMGQEVILRCVPISNHLYFYWYRQILGQKVEFLVSFYNNEISEKSEIFDDQFSVERPDGSNFTLKIRSTKLEDSAMYFCASRRTDNYNSPLHFGNGTRLTVT.

The chain carries TRBV27 and TRBJ2-7, with D possibly TRBD1 on 6 matching bases. This CDR3 is built from 17 residues. V was clipped by 4 bases and J by 6 bases, with 25 bases between them. CDR1 and CDR2 (germline): MNHEY, SMNVEV (reference sequence). CDR3 sequence: CASSSGQKLLHSSEQYF. CDR3 nucleotides: TGTGCCAGCAGTTCAGGACAGAAGTTATTACATTCATCCGAGCAGTACTTC.

The rearrangement links TRBV7-9 to TRBJ2-2; 9 bases agree with TRBD1. Germline CDR1 reads SEHNR; CDR2 reads FQNEAQ (reference sequence). Trimming at V came to 1 base and at J to 4 bases, leaving 4 bases not matched to a gene. The CDR3 extends over 16 amino acids. The CDR3 nucleotides read TGTGCCAGCAGCTTAGGACAGGGGGGAAGCACCGGGGAGCTGTTTTTT. It is translated as CASSLGQGGSTGELFF.

The chain is built from TRBV6-1 and TRBJ2-2; D might be TRBD2 (6 bases). The CDR3 is 14 amino acids. The V gene lost 3 bases and the J gene lost 9 bases, with 14 bases spanning the gap. CDR1 is MNHNS, CDR2 SASEGT, per germline. CDR3 bases: TGTGCCAGCAGTGAGGGGACTGGCGTTAGGGAGCTGTTTTTT. It encodes CASSEGTGVRELFF.